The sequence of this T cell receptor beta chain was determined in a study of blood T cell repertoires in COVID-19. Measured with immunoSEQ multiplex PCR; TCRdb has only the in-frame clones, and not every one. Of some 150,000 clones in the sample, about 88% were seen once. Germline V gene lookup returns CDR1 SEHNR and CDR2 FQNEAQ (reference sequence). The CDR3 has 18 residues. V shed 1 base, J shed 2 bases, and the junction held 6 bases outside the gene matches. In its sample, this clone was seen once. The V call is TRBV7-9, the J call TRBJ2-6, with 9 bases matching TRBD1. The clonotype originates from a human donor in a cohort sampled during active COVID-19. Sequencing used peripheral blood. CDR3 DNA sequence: TGTGCCAGCAGCTTAGACGGGACAGGGCTCACTGGGGCCAACGTCCTGACTTTC. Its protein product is CASSLDGTGLTGANVLTF.